Listed below are T cell receptor beta chains from one sample, sequenced in a study of T-cell memory formation after mild COVID-19. TCRdb itself ran the 5' RACE reads through MiXCR, one entry per CDR3 protein. The sample includes around 510,000 distinct CDR3 sequences, about 20% of them seen just once. The sequenced sample consisted of PBMCs or a T cell subset sorted from them (not recorded which). Receptors were obtained from an adult woman who had mild COVID-19 (a few samples of this study predate the infection). Cell type and time point are not known. Each CDR3 is given without its conserved first and last residue. The order of the fields is CDR3 length, V gene, J gene, CDR3 protein.

CDR3 length: 13
V gene: TRBV19
J gene: TRBJ2-5
CDR3 protein: ASSIWGGALETQY

CDR3 length: 15
V gene: TRBV4-3
J gene: TRBJ2-1
CDR3 protein: ASSQEPSGRRNNEQF

CDR3 length: 14
V gene: TRBV21-1
J gene: TRBJ2-7
CDR3 protein: ASSNSTGQGAYEQY

CDR3 length: 11
V gene: TRBV12-3/TRBV12-4
J gene: TRBJ2-1
CDR3 protein: ASSLRGPNEQF

CDR3 length: 16
V gene: TRBV18
J gene: TRBJ2-5
CDR3 protein: ASSPPLRLAGATRDQY

CDR3 length: 12
V gene: TRBV5-1
J gene: TRBJ1-1
CDR3 protein: ASSAEVLATEAF

CDR3 length: 14
V gene: TRBV5-1
J gene: TRBJ1-1
CDR3 protein: ASSSRQGGVNTEAF

CDR3 length: 11
V gene: TRBV19
J gene: TRBJ1-1
CDR3 protein: ASSIDRATEAF

CDR3 length: 13
V gene: TRBV2
J gene: TRBJ2-4
CDR3 protein: ASSEEVLAKNIQY

CDR3 length: 13
V gene: TRBV24-1
J gene: TRBJ2-1
CDR3 protein: ATKAGTGVRNEQF

CDR3 length: 13
V gene: TRBV12-3/TRBV12-4
J gene: TRBJ1-5
CDR3 protein: ASSLGGGGNQPQH

CDR3 length: 11
V gene: TRBV29-1
J gene: TRBJ2-2
CDR3 protein: SVGQGAGGELF

CDR3 length: 16
V gene: TRBV7-6
J gene: TRBJ1-2
CDR3 protein: ASSLETYRRQGGYGYT

CDR3 length: 15
V gene: TRBV12-3/TRBV12-4
J gene: TRBJ2-5
CDR3 protein: ASSPPGTSVFQETQY

CDR3 length: 12
V gene: TRBV19
J gene: TRBJ2-3
CDR3 protein: ASSEGGLTDTQY

CDR3 length: 13
V gene: TRBV2
J gene: TRBJ2-3
CDR3 protein: ASRADAPRIDTQY

CDR3 length: 14
V gene: TRBV5-6
J gene: TRBJ1-6
CDR3 protein: ASSRGQGRENSPLH

CDR3 length: 13
V gene: TRBV5-1
J gene: TRBJ2-3
CDR3 protein: ASSLDRRNTDTQY

CDR3 length: 14
V gene: TRBV5-1
J gene: TRBJ2-3
CDR3 protein: ASNPGTGASTDTQY

CDR3 length: 11
V gene: TRBV7-7
J gene: TRBJ2-5
CDR3 protein: ASSIGSGETQY

CDR3 length: 14
V gene: TRBV4-1
J gene: TRBJ2-5
CDR3 protein: ASSQGGKVPRETQY

CDR3 length: 12
V gene: TRBV4-1
J gene: TRBJ2-1
CDR3 protein: ASSQDQGVGEQF

CDR3 length: 14
V gene: TRBV2
J gene: TRBJ2-7
CDR3 protein: ASSVVADRQTYEQY

CDR3 length: 14
V gene: TRBV15
J gene: TRBJ2-7
CDR3 protein: ATSARVGALWDEQY